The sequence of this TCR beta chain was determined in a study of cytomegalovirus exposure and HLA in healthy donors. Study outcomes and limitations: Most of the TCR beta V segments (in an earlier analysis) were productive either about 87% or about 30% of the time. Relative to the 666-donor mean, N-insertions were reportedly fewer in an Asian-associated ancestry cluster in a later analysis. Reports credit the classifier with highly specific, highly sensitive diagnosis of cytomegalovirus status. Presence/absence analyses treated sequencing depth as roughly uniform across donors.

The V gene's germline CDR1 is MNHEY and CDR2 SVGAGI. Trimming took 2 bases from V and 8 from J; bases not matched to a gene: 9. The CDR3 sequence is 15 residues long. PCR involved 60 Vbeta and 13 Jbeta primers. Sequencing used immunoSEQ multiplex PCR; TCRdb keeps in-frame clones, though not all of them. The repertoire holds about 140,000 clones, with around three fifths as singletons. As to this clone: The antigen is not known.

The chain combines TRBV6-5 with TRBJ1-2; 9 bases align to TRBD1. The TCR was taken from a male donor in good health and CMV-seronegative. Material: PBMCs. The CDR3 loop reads CASSYTTGGNRGYTF. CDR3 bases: TGTGCCAGCAGTTACACCACAGGGGGCAACAGGGGCTACACCTTC.